The following is a TCR beta chain sequence with its context. This entry comes from a study of blood T cell repertoires in COVID-19. As for the study in general: PBMCs, B-cell-depleted T cells, or T cells provided the cDNA or gDNA that made up the material.

Produced via immunoSEQ multiplex PCR; TCRdb's table is partial and in-frame only. The table includes hundreds of thousands of clones, about 85% detected once. This CDR3 is built from 16 residues. Trimming pared 2 bases from V and 2 bases from J, leaving 12 bases between. The V gene's germline CDR1 is KGHSH and CDR2 LQKENI. This receptor was taken from a woman aged 80 or older with active or convalescent COVID-19. The gene calls are TRBV18 and TRBJ2-2; TRBD2 is a possible D gene (7 bases). Sequencing input: peripheral blood. The CDR3 loop is CASSPLSGTNTGELFF. In DNA, the CDR3 is TGTGCCAGCTCACCATTGAGCGGGACAAACACCGGGGAGCTGTTTTTT. The full variable domain, in which reference TRBV18 and TRBJ2-2 provide the parts outside the CDR3, is NAGVMQNPRHLVRRRGQEARLRCSPMKGHSHVYWYRQLPEEGLKFMVYLQKENIIDESGMPKERFSAEFPKEGPSILRIQQVVRGDSAAYFCASSPLSGTNTGELFFGEGSRLTVL.